The entry that follows covers one T cell receptor beta chain sequence. These data come from a study of shared clonotypes between healthy human individuals. Healthy HIV-negative adults without recent acute infections or vaccinations served as donors. The investigators split CD4+ cells into a CD45RA+ naive subset and a CD45RA-negative memory subset. Trimming shortened V by 4 bases and J by 10 bases, and 21 bases separated the two germline ends. Germline-derived CDR1 and CDR2 are SGHRS and YFSETQ. The CDR3 length is 15 residues. The table came from immunoSEQ multiplex PCR; TCRdb's copy has only in-frame clones and leaves some out. The table records 2 million to 2.5 million clones, 90% to 97% of them present only once.

The sequenced sample was naive CD4+ T cells sorted from blood. Subset denoted: CD45RA+ positively selected. This rearrangement joins TRBV5-1 to TRBJ2-1, with D possibly matching TRBD2 (6 bases). The TCR was taken from a man aged 18 to 30 in good health. The CDR3 DNA is TGCGCCAGCAGCGGGGGGTCTTTGTTCGGGACCGAGCAGTTCTTC. Amino acid sequence: CASSGGSLFGTEQFF.